The clone carrying this T cell receptor (beta chain) was seen repeatedly, ten times or more. As yet, its antigen is unknown. Germline assignment: CDR1 SGHVT and CDR2 SQSDAQ. CDR3 length equals 14 residues. Trimming stripped 5 bases from V and 7 bases from J, with 15 bases between. The source of the sample is a study of T cell repertoires in cytomegalovirus infection. Study-wide context: It was the public TCR beta signatures that indicated both CMV infection and matching HLA type.

Findings and caveats of the study: HLA-C-restricted CMV clonotypes gave the most frequent clonotype in two of eight donors.

MiXCR, run by TCRdb on the reads, gives a single entry per CDR3 protein. The sample carries 200,000 to 300,000 distinct CDR3 sequences, roughly an eighth recorded once. The sequence derives from a human donor in good health (CMV status not recorded). Some clones in this sample may be carry-over from other donors' samples. The specimen sequenced was PBMCs. J is TRBJ1-5 and V is TRBV7-4; D gene ambiguous. CDR3 sequence: CASSGPRKGQPQHF. The CDR3 bases are TGTGCCAGCAGCGGCCCTAGGAAAGGGCAGCCCCAGCATTTT.